This TCR beta chain was obtained from a study of spatial heterogeneity in lung cancer. The time point was: blood at routine non-recurrence follow-up after resection. V was clipped by 2 bases and J by 6 bases, with 12 bases between them. The CDR3 runs to 15 residues. Germline V CDR1 and CDR2: KGHDR, SFDVKD. TCRdb reprocessed the 5' RACE reads with MiXCR, giving one entry per CDR3 protein. The table lists fewer than 30,000 distinct CDR3 sequences, 9% to 10% of them singletons, with roughly 21% in the top ten. The gene calls are TRBV24-1 and TRBJ2-2, with D hard to call. Source: PBMCs, taken at follow-up. The TCR originated in a male donor with early-stage non-small cell lung cancer. CDR3 residues: CATSDSSFSAGELFF. In DNA, the CDR3 is TGTGCCACCAGTGATTCCTCGTTTTCCGCCGGGGAGCTGTTTTTT.